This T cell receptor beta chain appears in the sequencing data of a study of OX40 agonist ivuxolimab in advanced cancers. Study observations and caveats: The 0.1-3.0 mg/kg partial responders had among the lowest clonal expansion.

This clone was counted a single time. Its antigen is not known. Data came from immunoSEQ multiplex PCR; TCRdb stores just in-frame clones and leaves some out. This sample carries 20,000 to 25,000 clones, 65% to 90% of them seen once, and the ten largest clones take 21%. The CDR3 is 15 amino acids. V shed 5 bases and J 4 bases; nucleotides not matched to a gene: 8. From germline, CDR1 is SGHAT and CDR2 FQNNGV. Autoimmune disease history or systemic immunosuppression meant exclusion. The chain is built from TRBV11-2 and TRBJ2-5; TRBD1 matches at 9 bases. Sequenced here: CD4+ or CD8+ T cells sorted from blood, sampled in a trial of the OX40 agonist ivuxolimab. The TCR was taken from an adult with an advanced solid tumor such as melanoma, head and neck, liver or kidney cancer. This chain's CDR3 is CASSDTGGRGETQYF. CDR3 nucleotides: TGTGCCAGCAGCGATACAGGGGGCCGAGGAGAGACCCAGTACTTC.